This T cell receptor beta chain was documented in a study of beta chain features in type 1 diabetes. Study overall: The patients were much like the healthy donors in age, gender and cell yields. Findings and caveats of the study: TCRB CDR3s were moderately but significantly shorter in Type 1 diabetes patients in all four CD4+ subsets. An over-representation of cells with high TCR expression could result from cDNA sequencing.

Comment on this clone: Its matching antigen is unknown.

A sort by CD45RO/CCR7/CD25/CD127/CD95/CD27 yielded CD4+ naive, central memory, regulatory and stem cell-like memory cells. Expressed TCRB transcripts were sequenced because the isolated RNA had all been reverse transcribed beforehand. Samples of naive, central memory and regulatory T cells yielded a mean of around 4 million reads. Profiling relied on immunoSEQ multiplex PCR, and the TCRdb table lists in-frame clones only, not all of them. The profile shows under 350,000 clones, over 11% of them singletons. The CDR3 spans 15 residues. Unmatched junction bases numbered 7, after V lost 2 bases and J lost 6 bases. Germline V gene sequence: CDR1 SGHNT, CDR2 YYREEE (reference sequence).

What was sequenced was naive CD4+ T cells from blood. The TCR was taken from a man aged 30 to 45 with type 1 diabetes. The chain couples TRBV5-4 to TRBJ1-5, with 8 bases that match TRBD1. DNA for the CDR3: TGTGCCAGCAGCTTACAGGGGGTTTCAGGTCAGCCCCAGCATTTT. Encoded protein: CASSLQGVSGQPQHF.